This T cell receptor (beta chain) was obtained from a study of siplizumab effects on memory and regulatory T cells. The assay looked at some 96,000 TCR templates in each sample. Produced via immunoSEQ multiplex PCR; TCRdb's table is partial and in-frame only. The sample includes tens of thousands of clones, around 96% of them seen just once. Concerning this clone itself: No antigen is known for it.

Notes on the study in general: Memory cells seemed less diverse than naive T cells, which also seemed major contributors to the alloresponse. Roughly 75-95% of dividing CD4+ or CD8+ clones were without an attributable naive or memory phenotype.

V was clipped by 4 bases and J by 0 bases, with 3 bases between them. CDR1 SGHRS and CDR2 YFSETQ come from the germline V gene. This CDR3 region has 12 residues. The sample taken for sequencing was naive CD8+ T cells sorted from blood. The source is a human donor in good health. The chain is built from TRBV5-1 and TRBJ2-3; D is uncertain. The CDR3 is CASSISTDTQYF. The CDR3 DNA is TGCGCCAGCAGCATAAGCACAGATACGCAGTATTTT.